One sample yielded the 11 T cell receptor beta chains listed below, sequenced in a study of T cell repertoires in cytomegalovirus infection (dated by TCRdb to about 2019). The sequencer listed for this sample is Illumina HiSeq 1500. TCRdb's own reprocessing of the public reads used fastp at Q25 and MiXCR and kept productive beta chains. Each entry merges the rows of one CDR3 protein and shows their most common DNA and genes. The sample contains around 750,000 distinct CDR3 sequences, less than 35% of them found a single time. Roughly 12% of the sample is taken by the ten largest. No antigen is known for these receptors. Per the publication, the treatment or condition label means: in vitro stimulation with specific CMV peptide epitopes to enrich CMV-specific T cells. Material: cultured CD8+ T cells from PBMCs, obtained from culture after CMV antigen stimulation. These receptors were collected from a human donor in good health (CMV status not recorded). Some clones in this sample may be carry-over from other donors' samples.

The rearrangement links TRBV19 to TRBJ1-6, with no clear D. V was shortened by 10 bases and J by 2 bases, with 12 bases between the two germline ends. This CDR3 region has 14 residues. Looked up from germline, CDR1 is LNHDA and CDR2 is SQIVND (reference sequence). CDR3 residues: CATSQGTYNSPLHF. The CDR3 DNA follows: TGTGCCACGTCGCAAGGAACCTATAATTCACCCCTCCACTTT.

There are many counts of this clonotype. V is TRBV27 and J is TRBJ2-3; 10 bases match TRBD2. The germline V gene encodes CDR1 MNHEY and CDR2 SMNVEV (reference sequence). This CDR3 spans 18 amino acids. V was clipped by 2 bases and J by 6 bases; unmatched bases: 14. The DNA for the CDR3 is TGTGCCAGCAGTTTAGTGTCGTGGCTAGCGGGGGCCATCGATACGCAGTATTTT. Protein product: CASSLVSWLAGAIDTQYF.

This clonotype was recorded a few times. The chain links TRBV12-3 or TRBV12-4 to TRBJ1-1; D gene unclear. Trimming pared 4 bases from V and 0 bases from J, leaving 12 bases between. The CDR3 contains 15 residues. Here the CDR3 DNA reads TGTGCCAGCAGTTGGGCCGACCGAATGAACACTGAAGCTTTCTTT. This encodes CASSWADRMNTEAFF.

This clonotype was picked up many times. The chain combines TRBV7-2 with TRBJ2-1; TRBD1 aligns across 7 bases. V lost 3 bases to trimming and J lost 6 bases; unmatched junction nucleotides: 11. The CDR3 totals 16 residues. The germline V gene has CDR1 SGHTA and CDR2 FQGNSA. The CDR3 nucleotides read TGTGCCAGCAGCTTTACAGGGGCCCCCCGCGTCAATGAGCAGTTCTTC. The encoded protein is CASSFTGAPRVNEQFF. The full variable domain, in which reference TRBV7-2 and TRBJ2-1 provide the parts outside the CDR3, is GAGVSQSPSNKVTEKGKDVELRCDPISGHTALYWYRQSLGQGLEFLIYFQGNSAPDKSGLPSDRFSAERTGGSVSTLTIQRTQQEDSAVYLCASSFTGAPRVNEQFFGPGTRLTVL.

The chain carries TRBV10-1 and TRBJ2-1, with TRBD2 matching 8 bases. The CDR3 spans 16 residues. The ends lost 2 bases at V and 7 bases at J; junction bases unmatched: 10. The germline gives CDR1 WNHNN, CDR2 SYGVQD (reference sequence). CDR3 region: CASSEGLAGGLNEQFF. CDR3 sequence (DNA): TGCGCCAGCAGTGAGGGACTAGCCGGGGGCCTTAATGAGCAGTTCTTC.

The chain uses TRBV6-2 or TRBV6-3 and TRBJ2-5; weak D call: TRBD2 (5 bases). CDR1 and CDR2 from the germline V gene are MNHEY and SVGEGT. Trimming took off 8 bases at V and 5 bases at J, with 24 bases between the two ends. The CDR3 totals 16 residues. The CDR3 DNA reads as TGTGCCAGCCGGCGAGGGTCTAGCTTCGGATGGGAGACCCAGTACTTC. Translating it yields CASRRGSSFGWETQYF.

This clonotype has just a few counts. The genes are TRBV6-5 and TRBJ1-1, with 8 bases that match TRBD1. CDR3 length equals 17 residues. Germline CDR1 MNHEY, CDR2 SVGAGI. J gave up 7 bases and V 0 bases, and 13 bases lay outside the gene matches. CDR3 loop: CASSYSAGGRVVFEAFF. The CDR3 DNA sequence: TGTGCCAGCAGTTACTCGGCAGGGGGCCGGGTCGTCTTTGAAGCTTTCTTT.

This clonotype appeared a few times. The CDR3 loop reads CASSLLPNYGYTF. The CDR3 coding sequence is TGTGCCAGCAGTCTCCTACCTAACTATGGCTACACCTTC. The chain uses TRBV12-3 or TRBV12-4 and TRBJ1-2; D is uncertain. V lost 5 bases to trimming and J lost 0 bases, with 7 bases between them. The CDR3 extends over 13 amino acids.

In nucleotides, the CDR3 is TGTGCCAGCAGTGACCCGGGACAGGGCCCCGTC. This gives the protein CASSDPGQGPV. The genes are TRBV2 and TRBJ2-7; 9 nucleotides agree with TRBD1. There are 11 residues in the CDR3. The germline V gene encodes CDR1 SNHLY and CDR2 FYNNEI.

This clonotype was seen at least ten times. The J gene is TRBJ2-3, the V gene TRBV7-9, with D possibly TRBD2 on 6 matching bases. Trimming took 8 bases from V and 3 from J, leaving 15 bases between them. The CDR3 consists of 14 residues. Germline V gene sequence: CDR1 SEHNR, CDR2 FQNEAQ (reference sequence). This CDR3 reads CASGAPGETDTQYF. For the CDR3, the DNA is TGTGCCAGCGGGGCTCCGGGGGAAACAGATACGCAGTATTTT.

The V and J genes are TRBV6-6 and TRBJ1-1; tentative D call: TRBD1 (6 bases). Germline-derived CDR1 and CDR2 are MNHNY and SVGAGI (reference sequence). The CDR3 has 15 amino acids. The V gene lost 4 bases and the J gene lost 2 bases, with 14 bases spanning the gap. CDR3 sequence: CASSLRDISNTEAFF. In nucleotides, the CDR3 is TGTGCCAGCAGTTTACGGGACATTTCTAACACTGAAGCTTTCTTT.